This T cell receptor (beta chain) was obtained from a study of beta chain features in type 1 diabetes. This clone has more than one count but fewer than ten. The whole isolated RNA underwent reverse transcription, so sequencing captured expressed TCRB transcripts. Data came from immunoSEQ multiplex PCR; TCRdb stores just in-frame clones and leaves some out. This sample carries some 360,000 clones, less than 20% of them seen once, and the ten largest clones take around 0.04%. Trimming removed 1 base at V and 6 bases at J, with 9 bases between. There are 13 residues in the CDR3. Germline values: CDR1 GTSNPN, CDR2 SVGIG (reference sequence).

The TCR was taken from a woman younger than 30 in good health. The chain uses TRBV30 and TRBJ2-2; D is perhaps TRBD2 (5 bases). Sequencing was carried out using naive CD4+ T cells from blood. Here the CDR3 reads CAWSAPAAGELFF. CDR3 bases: TGTGCCTGGAGTGCCCCAGCGGCCGGGGAGCTGTTTTTT.